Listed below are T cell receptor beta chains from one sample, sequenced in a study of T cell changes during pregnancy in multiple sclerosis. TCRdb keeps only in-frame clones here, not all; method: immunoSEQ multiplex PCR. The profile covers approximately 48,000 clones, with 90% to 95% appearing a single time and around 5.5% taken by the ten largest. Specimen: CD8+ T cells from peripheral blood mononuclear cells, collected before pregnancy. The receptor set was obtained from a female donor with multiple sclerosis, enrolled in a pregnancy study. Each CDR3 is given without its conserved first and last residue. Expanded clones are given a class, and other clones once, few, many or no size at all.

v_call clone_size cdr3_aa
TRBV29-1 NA SVALPYEQY
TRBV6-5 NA ASSTRQGGITEAF
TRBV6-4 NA ASSRTSTDTQY
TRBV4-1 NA ASSQDEDRLSYEQY
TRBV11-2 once ASSLGAAEAF
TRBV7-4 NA ASSLVIPGLAEQETQY
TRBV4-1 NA ASSQVYRGLNEQY
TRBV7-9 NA ASSLALREIYGYT
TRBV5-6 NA ASSKGLSEQY
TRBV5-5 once ASSLTRGPNTEAF
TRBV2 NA ASSGQGQH
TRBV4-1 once ASSQVRGTFGNTIY
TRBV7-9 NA ASNRGGANYGYT
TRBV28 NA ALSAGLGGYT
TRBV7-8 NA ASKAEGGPSYEQY
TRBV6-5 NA ASRSGTGVIDEQY
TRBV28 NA ASSLTRVDTEAF
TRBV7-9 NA ASSFGEAF
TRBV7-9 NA ASSLAETSTDTQY
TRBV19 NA ASSIDPNKFTDTQY
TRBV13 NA ASTSGGEVRNEQF
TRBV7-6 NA ASSVSGGSYNEQF
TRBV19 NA ASRTQPTGWDTEAF
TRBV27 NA ASSDNLKWPQH
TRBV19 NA ASSVGITPGETQY
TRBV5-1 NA ASSSLSTGANTEAF
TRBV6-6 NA ASSSLAASTDTQY
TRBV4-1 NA ASSQRQDYNGYT
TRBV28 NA ASSSLTSGRNIQY
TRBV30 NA AWSVLGRADTQY
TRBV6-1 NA ASSEVGAGASRQF
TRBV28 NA ARDQGWGHNQPQH
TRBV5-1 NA ASKLSGGGYNEQF
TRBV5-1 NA ASSPGTSGRLEETQY
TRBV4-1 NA ASSQGLTREQY
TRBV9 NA ASSVGGGRGKQY
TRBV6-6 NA ASSLRGNTEAF
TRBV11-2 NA ASSLAGGSYGYT
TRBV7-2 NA ASSLNGPSGHEQY
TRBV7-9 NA ASRGLAGDYNEQF
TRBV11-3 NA ASSLDAAYGYNEQF
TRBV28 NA ASSWASNQPQH
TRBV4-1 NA ASSQTSGSADTQY
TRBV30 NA AWGQGYNEQF
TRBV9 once ASSGADEQF
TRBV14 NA ASSLTSGRSDTQY
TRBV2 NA ASSEAGTRARDTQY
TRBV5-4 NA ASSRFSGSGETQY
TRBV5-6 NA ASSPAQGGGYT
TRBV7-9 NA ASSLEASGTNYNEQF
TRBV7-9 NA ASSLAEGRGQGNQPQH
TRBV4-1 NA ASSQGQDIPYEQY
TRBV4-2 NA ASSQEVGGRAPRGELF
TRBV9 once ASSPRGVGVELF
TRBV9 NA ASSVGVGGHISYNEQF
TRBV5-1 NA ASSQTANEQF
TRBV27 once ASSFTGYEQY